This TCR beta chain was found in a study of T cell repertoires in cytomegalovirus infection. TCRdb re-analysed the reads in MiXCR, keeping a single row per CDR3 protein. The table lists some 800,000 distinct CDR3 sequences, approximately 29% of them singletons. The sample holds a few counts of this clonotype. Its matching antigen is unknown. CDR1 is MGHRA and CDR2 is YSYEKL in the germline V gene. The V end was cut by 0 bases, the J end by 5 bases, with 13 bases between. The CDR3 contains 15 residues. Sequenced material: cultured CD8+ T cells from PBMCs, taken from culture after CMV antigen stimulation. The chain links TRBV4-1 to TRBJ1-1; D perhaps matches TRBD1 (5 bases). This receptor was taken from a human donor in good health (CMV status not recorded). Some clones in this sample may be carry-over from other donors' samples. CDR3 nucleotides: TGCGCCAGCAGCCAAGATGGGGGGGGTGGGACTGAAGCTTTCTTT. The encoded protein is CASSQDGGGGTEAFF.